One T cell receptor (beta chain) is described in this entry. The source of the sample is a study of blood T cell repertoires in COVID-19. Overall study: PBMCs, B-cell-depleted T cells, or T cells were the source of the cDNA or gDNA that made up the material.

The repertoire was sequenced with immunoSEQ multiplex PCR; TCRdb's copy has only in-frame clones and lacks some. The sample contains roughly 200,000 clones, 87% of which appear only once. Trimming cost V 4 bases and J 8 bases, with 12 bases left between them. This CDR3 contains 13 residues. Germline CDR1 KGHSH, CDR2 LQKENI. Sequenced material: peripheral blood. J is TRBJ1-3 and V is TRBV18; D gene ambiguous. This TCR came from a man in his sixties with active or convalescent COVID-19. CDR3 sequence: CASSRAPEDTIYF. CDR3 DNA sequence: TGTGCCAGCTCACGTGCCCCGGAGGACACCATATATTTT.